This entry is about one TCR beta chain. This sample was taken from a study of cytomegalovirus exposure and HLA in healthy donors. With 60 Vbeta and 13 Jbeta primers, the PCR was carried out. TCRdb keeps only in-frame clones here, not all; method: immunoSEQ multiplex PCR. The sample lists 150,000 or so clones; 55% to 75% were seen once. CDR1 and CDR2 (germline): SGHTS, YDEGEE. CDR3 length: 10 residues. V dropped 5 bases and J dropped 7 bases, with 6 bases sitting between them. The sequence came from a human donor in good health. The chain couples TRBV5-8 to TRBJ2-5; D perhaps matches TRBD1 (6 bases). Specimen: PBMCs. The CDR3 DNA is TGTGCCAGCAGAGGGGGGACCCAGTACTTC. It translates to CASRGGTQYF.